This T cell receptor beta chain was captured by sequencing in a study of technical replicates of blood from a few donors. Sequencing was performed with immunoSEQ multiplex PCR; in TCRdb, only in-frame clones are kept and a portion is missing. The sample includes some 78,000 clones, 94% of them seen just once. From germline, CDR1 is SGHVS and CDR2 FQNEAQ. V lost 5 bases and J lost 4; bases outside the gene matches: 3. The CDR3 is 14 amino acids. This clone came up once. The sample taken for sequencing was T cells isolated from PBMCs. The chain combines TRBV7-8 with TRBJ1-1; 11 bases are a match to TRBD1. The source of this sequence is a human donor in good health. CDR3 in amino acids: CASSRGTGGTEAFF. CDR3 nucleotides: TGTGCCAGCAGCAGGGGGACAGGGGGCACTGAAGCTTTCTTT.